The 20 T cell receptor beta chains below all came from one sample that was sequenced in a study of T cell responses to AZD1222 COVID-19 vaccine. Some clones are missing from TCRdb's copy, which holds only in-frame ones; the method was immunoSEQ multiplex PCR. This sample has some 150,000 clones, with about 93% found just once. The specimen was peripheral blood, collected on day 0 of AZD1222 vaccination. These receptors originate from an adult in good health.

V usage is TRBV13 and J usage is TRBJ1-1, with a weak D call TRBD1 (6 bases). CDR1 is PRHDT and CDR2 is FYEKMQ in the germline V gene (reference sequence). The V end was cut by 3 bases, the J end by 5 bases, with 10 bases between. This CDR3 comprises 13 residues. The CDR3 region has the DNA TGTGCCAGCAGCTTTACAGGGAGAACTGAAGCTTTCTTT. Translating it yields CASSFTGRTEAFF.

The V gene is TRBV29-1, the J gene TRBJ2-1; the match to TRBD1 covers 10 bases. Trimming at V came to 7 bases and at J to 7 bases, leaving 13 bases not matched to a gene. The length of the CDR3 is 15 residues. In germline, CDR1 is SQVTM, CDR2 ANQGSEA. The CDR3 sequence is CSAHRTGGSSNEQFF. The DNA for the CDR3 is TGCAGCGCCCACCGGACAGGGGGATCGTCAAATGAGCAGTTCTTC.

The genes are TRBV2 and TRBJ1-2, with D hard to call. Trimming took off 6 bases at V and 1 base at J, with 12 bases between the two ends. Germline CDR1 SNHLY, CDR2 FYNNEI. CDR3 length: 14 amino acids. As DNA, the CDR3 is TGTGCCAGCAGCCGAACAGAAGTTAACTATGGCTACACCTTC. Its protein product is CASSRTEVNYGYTF. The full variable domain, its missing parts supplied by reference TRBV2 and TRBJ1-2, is EPEVTQTPSHQVTQMGQEVILRCVPISNHLYFYWYRQILGQKVEFLVSFYNNEISEKSEIFDDQFSVERPDGSNFTLKIRSTKLEDSAMYFCASSRTEVNYGYTFGSGTRLTVV.

CDR3 amino acids: CASSPDRGRGTIYF. For the CDR3, the DNA is TGTGCCAGCAGCCCAGACAGGGGTCGAGGCACCATATATTTT. The chain recombines TRBV5-4 with TRBJ1-3; TRBD1 aligns across 8 bases. Germline-derived CDR1 and CDR2 are SGHNT and YYREEE (reference sequence). The CDR3 has 14 amino acids. V trimming: 4 bases; J trimming: 9 bases; junction bases outside the gene matches: 9.

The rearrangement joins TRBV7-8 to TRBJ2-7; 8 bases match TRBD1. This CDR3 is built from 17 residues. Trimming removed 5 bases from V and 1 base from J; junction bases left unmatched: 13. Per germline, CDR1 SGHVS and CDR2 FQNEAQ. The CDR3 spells CASSLLTGARKSYEQYF. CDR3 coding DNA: TGTGCCAGCAGCCTGTTGACAGGGGCCAGAAAATCCTACGAGCAGTACTTC.

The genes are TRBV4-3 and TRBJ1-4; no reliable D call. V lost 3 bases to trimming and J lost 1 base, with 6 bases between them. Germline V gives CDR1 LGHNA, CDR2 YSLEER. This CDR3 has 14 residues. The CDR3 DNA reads TGCGCCAGCAGCCAGGGCTTAACTAATGAAAAACTGTTTTTT. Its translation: CASSQGLTNEKLFF.

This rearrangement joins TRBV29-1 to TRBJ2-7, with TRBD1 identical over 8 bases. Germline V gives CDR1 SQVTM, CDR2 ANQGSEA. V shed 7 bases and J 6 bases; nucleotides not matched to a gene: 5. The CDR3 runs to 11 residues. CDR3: CSAGQGSEQYF. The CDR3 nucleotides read TGCAGCGCCGGACAGGGAAGCGAGCAGTACTTC.

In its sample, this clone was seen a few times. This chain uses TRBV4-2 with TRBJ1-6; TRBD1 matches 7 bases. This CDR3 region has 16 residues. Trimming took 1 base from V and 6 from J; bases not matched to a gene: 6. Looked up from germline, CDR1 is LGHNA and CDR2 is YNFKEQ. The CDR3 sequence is CASSQALTGTNSPLHF. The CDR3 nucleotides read TGTGCCAGCAGCCAAGCCTTGACAGGGACTAATTCACCCCTCCACTTT.

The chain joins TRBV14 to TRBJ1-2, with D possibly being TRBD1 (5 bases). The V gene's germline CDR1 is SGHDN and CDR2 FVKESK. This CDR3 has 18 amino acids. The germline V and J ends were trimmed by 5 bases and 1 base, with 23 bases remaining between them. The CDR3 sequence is CASSKKDGGKEVNYGYTF. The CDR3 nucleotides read TGTGCCAGCAGCAAGAAGGATGGGGGGAAGGAGGTTAACTATGGCTACACCTTC. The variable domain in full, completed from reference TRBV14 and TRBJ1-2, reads EAGVTQFPSHSVIEKGQTVTLRCDPISGHDNLYWYRRVMGKEIKFLLHFVKESKQDESGMPNNRFLAERTGGTYSTLKVQPAELEDSGVYFCASSKKDGGKEVNYGYTFGSGTRLTVV.

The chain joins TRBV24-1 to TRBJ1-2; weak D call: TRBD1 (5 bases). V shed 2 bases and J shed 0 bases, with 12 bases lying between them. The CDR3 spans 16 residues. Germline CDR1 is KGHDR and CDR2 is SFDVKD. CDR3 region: CATSDSFRDSNYGYTF. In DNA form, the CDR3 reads TGTGCCACCAGTGATTCCTTCAGGGATTCTAACTATGGCTACACCTTC.

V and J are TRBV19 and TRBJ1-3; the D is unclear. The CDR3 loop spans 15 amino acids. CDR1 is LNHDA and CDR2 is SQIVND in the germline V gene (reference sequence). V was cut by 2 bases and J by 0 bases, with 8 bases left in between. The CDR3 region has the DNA TGTGCCAGTAGTATACAGGCCGGCTCTGGAAACACCATATATTTT. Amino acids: CASSIQAGSGNTIYF.

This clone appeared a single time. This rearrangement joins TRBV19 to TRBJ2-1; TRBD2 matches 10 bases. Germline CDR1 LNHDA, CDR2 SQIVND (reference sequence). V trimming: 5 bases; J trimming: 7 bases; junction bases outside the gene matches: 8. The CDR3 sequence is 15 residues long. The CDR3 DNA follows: TGTGCCAGTAGTGCCATCAGCGGGAGGGGGAATGAGCAGTTCTTC. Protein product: CASSAISGRGNEQFF.

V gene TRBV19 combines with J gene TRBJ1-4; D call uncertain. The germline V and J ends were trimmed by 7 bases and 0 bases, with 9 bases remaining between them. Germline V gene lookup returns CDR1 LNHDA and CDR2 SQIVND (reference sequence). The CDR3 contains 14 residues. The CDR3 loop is CASKQLATNEKLFF. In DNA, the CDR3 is TGTGCCAGTAAACAACTTGCAACTAATGAAAAACTGTTTTTT.

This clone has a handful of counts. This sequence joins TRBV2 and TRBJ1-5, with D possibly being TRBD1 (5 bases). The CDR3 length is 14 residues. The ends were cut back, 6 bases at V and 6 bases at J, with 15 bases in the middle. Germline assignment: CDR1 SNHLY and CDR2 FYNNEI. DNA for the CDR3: TGTGCCAGCAGAAGTGGGGTTCAGGGTCAGCCCCAGCATTTT. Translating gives CASRSGVQGQPQHF.

CDR3 coding DNA: TGTGCCACCAGCAGAGATCGAGGGGCAACTAATGAAAAACTGTTTTTT. Protein: CATSRDRGATNEKLFF. V is TRBV15 and J is TRBJ1-4; D is perhaps TRBD1 (5 bases). Trimming took 0 bases from V and 0 from J, leaving 8 bases between them. The germline gives CDR1 LNHNV, CDR2 YYDKDF (reference sequence). This CDR3 is 16 amino acids long.

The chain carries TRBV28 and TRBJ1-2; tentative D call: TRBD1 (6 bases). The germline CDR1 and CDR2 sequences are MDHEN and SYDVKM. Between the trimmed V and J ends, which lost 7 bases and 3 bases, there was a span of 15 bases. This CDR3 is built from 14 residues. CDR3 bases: TGTGCCAGCACTTCGGGGGGGCGCGACTATGGCTACACCTTC. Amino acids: CASTSGGRDYGYTF.

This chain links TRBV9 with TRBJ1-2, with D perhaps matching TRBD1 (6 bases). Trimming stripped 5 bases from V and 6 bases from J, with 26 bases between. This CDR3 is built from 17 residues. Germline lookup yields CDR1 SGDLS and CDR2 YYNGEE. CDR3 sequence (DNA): TGTGCCAGCAGTACCCGAGGGGGGCGAGTCCAGAAGGATGGCTACACCTTC. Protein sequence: CASSTRGGRVQKDGYTF.

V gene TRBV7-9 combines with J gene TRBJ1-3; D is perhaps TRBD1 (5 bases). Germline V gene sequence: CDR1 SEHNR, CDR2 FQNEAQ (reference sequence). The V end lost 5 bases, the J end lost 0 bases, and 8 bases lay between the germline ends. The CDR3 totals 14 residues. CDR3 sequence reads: CASSPGGSGNTIYF. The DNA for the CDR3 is TGTGCCAGCAGCCCCGGGGGCTCTGGAAACACCATATATTTT.

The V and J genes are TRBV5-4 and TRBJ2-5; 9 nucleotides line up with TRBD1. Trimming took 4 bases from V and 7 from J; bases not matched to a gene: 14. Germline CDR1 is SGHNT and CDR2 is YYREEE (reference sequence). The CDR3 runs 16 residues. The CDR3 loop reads CASSPGTGIGSVTQYF. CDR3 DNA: TGTGCCAGCAGCCCGGGGACAGGGATCGGGTCAGTGACCCAGTACTTC.

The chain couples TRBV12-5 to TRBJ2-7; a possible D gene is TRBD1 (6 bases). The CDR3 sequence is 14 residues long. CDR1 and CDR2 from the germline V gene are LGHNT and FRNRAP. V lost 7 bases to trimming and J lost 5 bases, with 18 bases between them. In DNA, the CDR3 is TGTGCTAGTGCCCAGGGGTACCGGAATGACGAGCAGTACTTC. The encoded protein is CASAQGYRNDEQYF.